Listed here are 4 T cell receptor beta chains from one sample, sequenced in a study of tumor and adjacent non-tumor tissue in lung cancer. RNA was extracted from bulk tissue without any cell sorting. This non-tumor lung sample came from over 3 cm beyond the tumor edge. A modified ARM-PCR protocol with three rounds of nested PCR amplified TCRbeta. TCRdb used MiXCR to reprocess the multiplex PCR reads, holding one entry per CDR3 protein. Seen here are 100,000 or so distinct CDR3 sequences, less than 75% observed once, and the top ten hold roughly 19%. The sample comprised distant non-tumor lung tissue. These receptors came from a man aged 25-45 years with non-small cell lung cancer.

For this clonotype: The conserved closing phenylalanine or tryptophan is absent in this CDR3, likely reflecting a read error. The V and J genes are TRBV20-1 and TRBJ2-5; D may be TRBD2 (6 bases). The V gene lost 6 bases and the J gene lost 5 bases, with 19 bases spanning the gap. The CDR3 consists of 14 residues. Germline V gene sequence: CDR1 DFQATT, CDR2 SNEGSKA (reference sequence). DNA of the CDR3: TGCAGTGCCACGGGAGTCGCCCTCGCGGAGACCCAGTACTCT. Residues: CSATGVALAETQYS.

As concerns this clonotype: Since the CDR3 does not end with the conserved phenylalanine or tryptophan, this likely comes from a read error. The chain couples TRBV12-3 or TRBV12-4 to TRBJ2-7; a weak D match, TRBD2 (7 bases). This CDR3 contains 14 residues. The V and J ends lost 10 bases and 6 bases respectively, with 22 bases between them. CDR3 in amino acids: CANGQRGRGAEQYL. CDR3 in DNA: TGTGCCAACGGACAGCGGGGTAGGGGGGCCGAGCAGTACTTA.

This clonotype was found many times. The chain has TRBV7-9 and TRBJ2-7; the match to TRBD2 covers 7 bases. The trim removed 5 bases at V and 3 bases at J, leaving 4 bases unmatched. This CDR3 spans 13 amino acids. Looked up from germline, CDR1 is SEHNR and CDR2 is FQNEAQ (reference sequence). The chain's CDR3 is CASSRRGDYEQYF. In DNA, the CDR3 is TGTGCCAGCAGCCGACGGGGGGACTACGAGCAGTACTTC.

Points on this clonotype: Germline and junction disagree at one end, which may indicate a read error. The CDR3, as DNA: TGTGCCAGCCGTTCCGGGAAGGATTATGGCTACACGTTC. Residues: CASRSGKDYGYTF. The rearrangement links TRBV6-5 to TRBJ1-2; D unresolved. Germline CDR1 reads MNHEY; CDR2 reads SVGAGI. CDR3 length: 13 amino acids.